This is a list of T cell receptor beta chains from one sample in a study of T cells of healthy individuals. TCRdb ran MiXCR on the 5' RACE reads and lists one entry per CDR3 protein. The table includes 35,000 to 45,000 distinct CDR3 sequences, 3.5% to 5.5% detected once. These receptors were obtained from a human donor in good health. Each CDR3 is given with its conserved first and last residue. The D gene is left open where the match is weak.

v_gene: TRBV19; d_gene: -; CDR3aa: CASTSLTGNQPQHF
v_gene: TRBV2; d_gene: -; CDR3aa: CASSVRDSYNEQFF
v_gene: TRBV6-1; d_gene: TRBD2; CDR3aa: CASSGPSGGAGFFADTQYF
v_gene: TRBV11-1; d_gene: TRBD2; CDR3aa: CASRPQKRGGLDEQFF
v_gene: TRBV6-5; d_gene: TRBD2; CDR3aa: CASSYAGGGETQYF
v_gene: TRBV10-3; d_gene: TRBD2; CDR3aa: CAISLGLAGQETQYF
v_gene: TRBV12-3/TRBV12-4; d_gene: -; CDR3aa: CASSLVGNTEAFF
v_gene: TRBV7-2; d_gene: -; CDR3aa: CASSRWRDTQYF
v_gene: TRBV30; d_gene: -; CDR3aa: CAWRGAGNTGELFF
v_gene: TRBV12-3/TRBV12-4; d_gene: -; CDR3aa: CASTRGVRGTYNSPLHF
v_gene: TRBV2; d_gene: TRBD2; CDR3aa: CASSSGLAGGFYEQYF
v_gene: TRBV10-3; d_gene: -; CDR3aa: CAIRGLMNTEAFF
v_gene: TRBV7-2; d_gene: -; CDR3aa: CASSFSTPREQYF
v_gene: TRBV4-2; d_gene: TRBD2; CDR3aa: CASSHPGAGGPSPTPGYEQYF
v_gene: TRBV5-6; d_gene: -; CDR3aa: CASSLDLGGRWRETQYF
v_gene: TRBV2; d_gene: -; CDR3aa: CASSDGPGRETQYF
v_gene: TRBV4-2; d_gene: -; CDR3aa: CASSLTGVDAYNEQFF
v_gene: TRBV4-1; d_gene: TRBD1; CDR3aa: CASSQGDLTGGKAFF
v_gene: TRBV7-7; d_gene: TRBD2; CDR3aa: CASSFGSGGQETQYF
v_gene: TRBV19; d_gene: -; CDR3aa: CASSISDPGEQYF
v_gene: TRBV27; d_gene: TRBD1; CDR3aa: CASSLRYRTGGRSSGNTIYF
v_gene: TRBV7-2; d_gene: TRBD1; CDR3aa: CASSFRQGDGYTF
v_gene: TRBV20-1; d_gene: TRBD2; CDR3aa: CSARDGRGTSGTYEQYF
v_gene: TRBV12-3/TRBV12-4; d_gene: -; CDR3aa: CASSLTGNSPLHF
v_gene: TRBV5-5; d_gene: TRBD1; CDR3aa: CASSLLQGDYGYTF
v_gene: TRBV6-2/TRBV6-3; d_gene: TRBD1; CDR3aa: CASSSDREGTDTQYF
v_gene: TRBV5-6; d_gene: TRBD1; CDR3aa: CASSTRTGQGEAFF
v_gene: TRBV12-3/TRBV12-4; d_gene: -; CDR3aa: CASSLGRAQETQYF
v_gene: TRBV6-6; d_gene: -; CDR3aa: CASTIDSSETQYF
v_gene: TRBV7-9; d_gene: -; CDR3aa: CASSPALSGREWRNIQYF
v_gene: TRBV2; d_gene: TRBD2; CDR3aa: CASTFSGSAGELFF
v_gene: TRBV29-1; d_gene: -; CDR3aa: CRVDGVPPGGDEQFF
v_gene: TRBV27; d_gene: -; CDR3aa: CATLPGLPSTDTQYF
v_gene: TRBV10-3; d_gene: -; CDR3aa: CAISRDKNTEAFF
v_gene: TRBV5-1; d_gene: -; CDR3aa: CASSFRSPLETQYF
v_gene: TRBV4-1; d_gene: TRBD2; CDR3aa: CASSQGRTSGYEQYF
v_gene: TRBV5-1; d_gene: TRBD2; CDR3aa: CASRGDSLAVDEQYF
v_gene: TRBV28; d_gene: -; CDR3aa: CASSFSFDNQPQHF
v_gene: TRBV6-4; d_gene: -; CDR3aa: CASSDSPGNTGELFF
v_gene: TRBV20-1; d_gene: -; CDR3aa: CSATPIGRAAYEQYF
v_gene: TRBV2; d_gene: -; CDR3aa: CASRRLDNF
v_gene: TRBV12-3/TRBV12-4; d_gene: -; CDR3aa: CASSSDTYGYTF
v_gene: TRBV4-2; d_gene: -; CDR3aa: CASSQDGEGMAKNIQYF
v_gene: TRBV6-2/TRBV6-3; d_gene: TRBD1; CDR3aa: CASMLPPGQGAYEQYF
v_gene: TRBV21-1; d_gene: -; CDR3aa: CASSKGTDQPQHF